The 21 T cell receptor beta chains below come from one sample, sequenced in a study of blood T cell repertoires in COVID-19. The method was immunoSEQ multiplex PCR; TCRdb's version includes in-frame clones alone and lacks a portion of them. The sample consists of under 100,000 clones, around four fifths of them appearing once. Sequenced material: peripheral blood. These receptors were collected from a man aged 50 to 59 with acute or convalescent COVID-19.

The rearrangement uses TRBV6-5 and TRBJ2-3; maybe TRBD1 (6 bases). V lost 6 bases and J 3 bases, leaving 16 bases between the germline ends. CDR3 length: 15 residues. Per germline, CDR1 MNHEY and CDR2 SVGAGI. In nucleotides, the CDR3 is TGTGCCAGCAGAACAGGGTTTTCTCGGACAGATACGCAGTATTTT. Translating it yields CASRTGFSRTDTQYF.

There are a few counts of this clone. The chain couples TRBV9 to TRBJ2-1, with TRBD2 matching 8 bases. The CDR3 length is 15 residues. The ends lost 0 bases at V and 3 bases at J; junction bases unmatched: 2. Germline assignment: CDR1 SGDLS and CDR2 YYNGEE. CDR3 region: CASSVGSGGYNEQFF. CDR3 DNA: TGTGCCAGCAGCGTAGGGAGCGGGGGCTACAATGAGCAGTTCTTC.

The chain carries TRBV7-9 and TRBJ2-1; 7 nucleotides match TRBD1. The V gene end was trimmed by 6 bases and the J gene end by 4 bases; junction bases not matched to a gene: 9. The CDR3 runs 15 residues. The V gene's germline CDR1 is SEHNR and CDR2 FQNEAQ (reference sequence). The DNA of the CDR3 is TGTGCCAGCAGGGTGAACAGGGGCCCGTACAATGAGCAGTTCTTC. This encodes CASRVNRGPYNEQFF.

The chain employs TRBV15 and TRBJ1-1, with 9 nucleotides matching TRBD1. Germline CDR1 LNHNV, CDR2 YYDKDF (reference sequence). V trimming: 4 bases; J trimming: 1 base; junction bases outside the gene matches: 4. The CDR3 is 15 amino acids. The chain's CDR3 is CATSTQQGANTEAFF. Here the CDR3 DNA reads TGTGCCACCAGCACTCAACAGGGGGCGAACACTGAAGCTTTCTTT.

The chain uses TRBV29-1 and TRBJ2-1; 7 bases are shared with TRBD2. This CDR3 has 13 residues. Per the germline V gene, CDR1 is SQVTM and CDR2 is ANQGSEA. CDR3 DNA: TGCAGTGGGAGCGGGGTCCCCTGGAATGAGCAGTTCTTC. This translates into CSGSGVPWNEQFF.

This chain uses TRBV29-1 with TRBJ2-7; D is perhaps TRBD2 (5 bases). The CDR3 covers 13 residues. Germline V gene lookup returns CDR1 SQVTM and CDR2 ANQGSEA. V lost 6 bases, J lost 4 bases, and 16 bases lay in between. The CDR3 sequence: CSVASGYGYEQYF. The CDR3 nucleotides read TGCAGCGTCGCGAGCGGTTATGGGTACGAGCAGTACTTC.

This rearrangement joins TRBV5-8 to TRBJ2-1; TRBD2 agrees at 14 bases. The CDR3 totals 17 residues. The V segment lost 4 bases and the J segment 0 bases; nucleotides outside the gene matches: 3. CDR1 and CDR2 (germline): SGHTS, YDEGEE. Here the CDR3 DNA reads TGTGCCAGCAGCAAGGGACTAGCGGGAGTCTCCTACAATGAGCAGTTCTTC. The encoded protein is CASSKGLAGVSYNEQFF.

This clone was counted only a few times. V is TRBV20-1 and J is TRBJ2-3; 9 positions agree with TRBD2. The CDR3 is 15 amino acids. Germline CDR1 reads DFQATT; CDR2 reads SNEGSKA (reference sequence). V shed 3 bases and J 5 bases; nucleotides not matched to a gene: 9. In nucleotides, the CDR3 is TGCAGTGCTAGTATTAGCGGGGGCCTGGAAGATACGCAGTATTTT. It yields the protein CSASISGGLEDTQYF.

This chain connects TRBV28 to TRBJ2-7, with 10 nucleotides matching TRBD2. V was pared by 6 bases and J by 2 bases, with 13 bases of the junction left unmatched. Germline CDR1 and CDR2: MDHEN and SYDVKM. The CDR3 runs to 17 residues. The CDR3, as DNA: TGTGCCAGCAGCCCATTTAGACTAGCGGGCGGAGCCTACGAGCAGTACTTC. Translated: CASSPFRLAGGAYEQYF.

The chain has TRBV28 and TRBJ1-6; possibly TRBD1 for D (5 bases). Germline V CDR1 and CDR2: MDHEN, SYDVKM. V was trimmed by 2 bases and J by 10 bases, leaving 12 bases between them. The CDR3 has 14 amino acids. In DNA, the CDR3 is TGTGCCAGCAGTTTAAGCCAGGGAGGATCACCCCTCCACTTT. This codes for CASSLSQGGSPLHF.

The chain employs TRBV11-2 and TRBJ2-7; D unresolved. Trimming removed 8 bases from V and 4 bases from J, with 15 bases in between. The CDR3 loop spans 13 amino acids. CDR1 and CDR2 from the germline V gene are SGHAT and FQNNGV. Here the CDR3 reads CASSRPTVYEQYF. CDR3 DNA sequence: TGTGCCAGCTCTAGACCTACCGTTTACGAGCAGTACTTC. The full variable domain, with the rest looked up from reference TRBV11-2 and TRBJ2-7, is EAGVAQSPRYKIIEKRQSVAFWCNPISGHATLYWYQQILGQGPKLLIQFQNNGVVDDSQLPKDRFSAERLKGVDSTLKIQPAKLEDSAVYLCASSRPTVYEQYFGPGTRLTVT.

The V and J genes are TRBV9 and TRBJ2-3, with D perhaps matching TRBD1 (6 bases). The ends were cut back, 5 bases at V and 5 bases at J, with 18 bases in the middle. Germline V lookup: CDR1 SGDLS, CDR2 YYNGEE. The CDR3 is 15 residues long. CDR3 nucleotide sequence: TGTGCCAGCAGTGGGGGCAGGACCGTGTTAGATACGCAGTATTTT. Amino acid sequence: CASSGGRTVLDTQYF.

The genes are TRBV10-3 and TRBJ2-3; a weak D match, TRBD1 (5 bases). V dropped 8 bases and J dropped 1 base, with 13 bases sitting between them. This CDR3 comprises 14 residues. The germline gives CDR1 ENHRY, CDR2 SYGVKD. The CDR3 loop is CAIANVGGTDTQYF. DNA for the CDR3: TGTGCCATCGCCAACGTAGGGGGCACAGATACGCAGTATTTT.

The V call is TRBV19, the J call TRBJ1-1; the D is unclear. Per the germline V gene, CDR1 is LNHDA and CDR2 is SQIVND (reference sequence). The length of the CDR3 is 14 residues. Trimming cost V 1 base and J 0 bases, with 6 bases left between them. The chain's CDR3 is CASSIVALNTEAFF. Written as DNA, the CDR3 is TGTGCCAGTAGTATAGTGGCTCTGAACACTGAAGCTTTCTTT.

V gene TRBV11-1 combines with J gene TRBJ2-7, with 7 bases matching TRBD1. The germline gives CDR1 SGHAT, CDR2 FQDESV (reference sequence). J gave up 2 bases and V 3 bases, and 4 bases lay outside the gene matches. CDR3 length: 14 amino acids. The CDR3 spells CASSFNRGPYEQYF. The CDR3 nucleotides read TGTGCCAGCAGCTTCAACAGGGGTCCCTACGAGCAGTACTTC.

CDR3 sequence reads: CATSSPGPGTGETQYF. CDR3 sequence (DNA): TGTGCCACCAGCAGTCCCGGCCCGGGGACTGGGGAGACCCAGTACTTC. The chain joins TRBV15 to TRBJ2-5; perhaps TRBD2 as D (6 bases). Trimming stripped 3 bases from V and 5 bases from J, with 19 bases between. Germline CDR1 LNHNV, CDR2 YYDKDF (reference sequence). The CDR3 is 16 residues long.

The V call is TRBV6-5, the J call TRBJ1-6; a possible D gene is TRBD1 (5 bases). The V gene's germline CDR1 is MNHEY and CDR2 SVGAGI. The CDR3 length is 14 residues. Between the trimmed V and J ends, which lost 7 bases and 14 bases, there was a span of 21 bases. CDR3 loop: CASTYGGGKGSLHF. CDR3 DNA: TGTGCCAGCACCTACGGCGGGGGAAAGGGGTCCCTCCACTTT.

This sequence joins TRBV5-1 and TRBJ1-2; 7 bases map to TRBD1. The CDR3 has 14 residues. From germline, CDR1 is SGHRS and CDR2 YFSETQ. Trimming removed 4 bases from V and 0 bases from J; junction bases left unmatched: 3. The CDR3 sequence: CASSQGGTNYGYTF. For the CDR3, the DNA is TGCGCCAGCAGCCAGGGGGGAACTAACTATGGCTACACCTTC.

CDR3 region: CASIRTGVTEAFF. The CDR3, as DNA: TGTGCCAGCATCAGGACAGGGGTCACTGAAGCTTTCTTT. V is TRBV21-1 and J is TRBJ1-1; the table calls TRBD1, which could not be checked here. TRBV21-1 is flagged as a pseudogene. The length of the CDR3 is 13 residues.

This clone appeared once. The CDR3: CAAGTSGRYEQYF. DNA of the CDR3: TGTGCCGCCGGGACTAGCGGGAGATACGAGCAGTACTTC. The V and J genes are TRBV15 and TRBJ2-7; TRBD2 aligns across 14 bases. Germline V gives CDR1 LNHNV, CDR2 YYDKDF (reference sequence). The CDR3 spans 13 residues. V shed 11 bases, J shed 4 bases, and the junction held 4 bases outside the gene matches.

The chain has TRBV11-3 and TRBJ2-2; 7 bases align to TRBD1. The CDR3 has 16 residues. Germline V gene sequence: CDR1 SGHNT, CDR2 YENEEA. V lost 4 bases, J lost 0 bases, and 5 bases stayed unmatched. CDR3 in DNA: TGTGCCAGCAGCTCAGGGGGACAGTCGAACACCGGGGAGCTGTTTTTT. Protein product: CASSSGGQSNTGELFF.